The T cell receptor beta chain under discussion was sequenced for a study of metastatic and nonmetastatic thyroid tumors. TCRdb re-called clones from the PCR reads using MiXCR. The sample carries tens of thousands of clones, about 13% recorded once. Among the patients, none had received any treatment before thyroid surgery. Trimming took 2 bases from V and 0 from J, leaving 10 bases between them. The CDR3 is 15 residues long. The germline V gene has CDR1 LGHNA and CDR2 YSLEER. This clone was counted many times. This chain uses TRBV4-3 with TRBJ1-1; no clear D gene. This clonotype was obtained from a female donor with papillary thyroid cancer or a benign thyroid nodule (not recorded which). Some clones in this sample may be carry-over from other donors' samples. The sequenced material came from blood. The CDR3 is CASSQSFRLNTEAFF. The CDR3, as DNA: TGCGCCAGCAGCCAATCCTTTCGTTTGAACACTGAAGCTTTCTTT.